A selection of T cell receptor beta chains follows, all from one sample in a study of human T cells and chemical hapten exposure. In TCRdb, the RACE reads were re-called with MiXCR into one record per CDR3 protein. The sample holds around 60,000 distinct CDR3 sequences, approximately 7% seen once. Sequencing was performed on whole blood, taken in connection with sensitization to the hapten diphenylcyclopropenone (DPC). These receptors originate from a woman under 40 with alopecia areata. Some clones in this sample may be carry-over from other donors' samples. Each CDR3 is given with its conserved first and last residue.

15 TRBV14 CASSPLSGGRNEQFF
14 TRBV7-6 CASSPGQGVETQYF
12 TRBV7-2 CASSRSNQPQHF
15 TRBV5-6 CASSPGTSGRDTQYF
15 TRBV3-1 CASSPAGTGANVLTF
11 TRBV6-2/TRBV6-3 CASSYPATIYF
13 TRBV29-1 CSARSGDRDTQYF
18 TRBV5-1 CASSSPRDGSLSPDTQYF
12 TRBV20-1 CSALLTGNTIYF
14 TRBV30 CAWGVATVNQPQHF
15 TRBV19 CASSIRGERSYEQYF
14 TRBV12-3/TRBV12-4 CASSLMWQRNEQFF
13 TRBV3-1 CASSQEEEDTQYF
15 TRBV12-3/TRBV12-4 CASSFWDRQSYEQYF
15 TRBV9 CASSVGGGVSYEQYF
21 TRBV6-5 CASSYSRLPGPQSSYNSPLHF
13 TRBV13 CASVLRSTDTQYF
14 TRBV7-9 CASSFGQSNTEAFF
13 TRBV19 CASSIPGQYGYTF
11 TRBV7-6 CASSTDGVLNF
15 TRBV6-5 CTSSYSAMKAYEQYF
12 TRBV30 CAWRVQFNEQYF
16 TRBV5-4 CASSPRESGGTDTQYF
13 TRBV5-1 CASSLEQKTEAFF
13 TRBV24-1 CATSLTGGHTQYF
15 TRBV29-1 CSVEEGQGARGTQYF
12 TRBV6-5 CASSRSGHEQYF
17 TRBV11-1 CASSLAFGTSQEETQYF
22 TRBV21-1 CASSRTPHSPTGKERGNQPQHF
13 TRBV30 CAWSPGGNSPLHF
14 TRBV9 CASSVNNFPEEAFF
14 TRBV7-9 CASSLASPRETQYF
15 TRBV30 CAWSRLGTLNTEAFF
13 TRBV19 CASSIVEGNEQFF
15 TRBV12-3/TRBV12-4 CASSPPTGQNSPLHF
16 TRBV20-1 CSASRAGGENTGELFF
16 TRBV7-8 CASSLGRGVAKNIQYF
18 TRBV6-6 CASSPWGLASGAQETQYF
15 TRBV6-2/TRBV6-3 CASSYSTTGGQPQHF
14 TRBV30 CAWSPPDRVNGDTF
14 TRBV4-1 CASSLADRLGVQFF
15 TRBV12-3/TRBV12-4 CASSFIRDRGYEQYF
11 TRBV12-5 CASGLIQTQYF
16 TRBV20-1 CSARTRTSGGANTQYF
12 TRBV6-2/TRBV6-3 CASSSNRLWQFF
14 TRBV5-1 CASMTGTGPYEQYF